What follows are 16 T cell receptor beta chains derived from one specimen sequenced in a study of metastatic and nonmetastatic thyroid tumors. Not a single patient had been given any form of treatment at any point before undergoing thyroid surgery. TCRdb reassembled clones from the PCR reads with MiXCR. The table lists about 32,000 clones, 20% of them singletons. Sequenced material: blood. These receptors all stem from a female donor with papillary thyroid cancer or a benign thyroid nodule (not recorded which). Some clones in this sample may be carry-over from other donors' samples.

In this sample, this clone is medium-sized (0.01 to 0.1%). The chain recombines TRBV28 with TRBJ2-5; TRBD2 matches at 9 bases. There are 15 residues in the CDR3. Germline trimming cut 2 bases from V and 5 bases from J; bases unmatched to any gene: 6. Germline CDR1 MDHEN, CDR2 SYDVKM. The CDR3 reads CASSLSSGSIETQYF. The CDR3, as DNA: TGTGCCAGCAGTTTAAGTAGCGGGAGTATCGAGACCCAGTACTTC.

This clone has at least ten counts. V usage is TRBV18 and J usage is TRBJ1-1; 7 positions match TRBD1. Germline trimming cut 2 bases from V and 0 bases from J; bases unmatched to any gene: 3. The CDR3 has 15 residues. The germline V gene has CDR1 KGHSH and CDR2 LQKENI. CDR3 coding DNA: TGTGCCAGCTCACCAGGGACAGCTATGAACACTGAAGCTTTCTTT. Its protein is CASSPGTAMNTEAFF.

This chain connects TRBV2 to TRBJ2-5; D call uncertain. This CDR3 spans 15 amino acids. From germline, CDR1 is SNHLY and CDR2 FYNNEI. Trimming removed 3 bases at V and 3 bases at J, with 14 bases between. In DNA form, the CDR3 reads TGTGCCAGCAGTGAGTTCCGTTTCCCAGAAGAGACCCAGTACTTC. It yields the protein CASSEFRFPEETQYF. The complete variable domain, with remaining parts taken from reference TRBV2 and TRBJ2-5, reads EPEVTQTPSHQVTQMGQEVILRCVPISNHLYFYWYRQILGQKVEFLVSFYNNEISEKSEIFDDQFSVERPDGSNFTLKIRSTKLEDSAMYFCASSEFRFPEETQYFGPGTRLLVL.

This clone was counted a few times. The CDR3, as DNA: TGTGCCACCAGCAGAGATCTGGGAAACTCCTACGAGCAGTACTTC. Its protein is CATSRDLGNSYEQYF. This chain connects TRBV15 to TRBJ2-7; D gene ambiguous. The CDR3 covers 15 residues. From germline, CDR1 is LNHNV and CDR2 YYDKDF (reference sequence). V was clipped by 0 bases and J by 0 bases, with 9 bases between them.

This clone was recorded many times. This chain joins TRBV2 and TRBJ1-6; 7 nucleotides agree with TRBD1. CDR1 and CDR2 from the germline V gene are SNHLY and FYNNEI. CDR3 length: 15 residues. V lost 5 bases and J lost 9; bases outside the gene matches: 10. CDR3 bases: TGTGCCAGCAGTATCCCGGGACAGATTTCTTCACCCCTCCACTTT. This sequence encodes CASSIPGQISSPLHF.

This chain connects TRBV5-1 to TRBJ2-2; TRBD1 aligns across 8 bases. V lost 6 bases, J lost 5 bases, and 9 bases stayed unmatched. The CDR3 runs 15 residues. Germline V CDR1 and CDR2: SGHRS, YFSETQ. The CDR3 here is CASTLRTGSTGELFF. The CDR3 DNA sequence: TGCGCCAGCACCCTCAGGACAGGGTCAACCGGGGAGCTGTTTTTT.

The table lists this clone with many counts. The chain carries TRBV19 and TRBJ2-7; tentative D call: TRBD2 (5 bases). Germline V gives CDR1 LNHDA, CDR2 SQIVND (reference sequence). V was trimmed by 4 bases and J by 1 base, leaving 17 bases between them. The length of the CDR3 is 16 residues. CDR3 amino acids: CASSSRPKGGSYEQYF. Here the CDR3 DNA reads TGTGCCAGTAGTAGTAGGCCCAAAGGAGGATCCTACGAGCAGTACTTC.

This clone was observed many times. CDR3 coding DNA: TGCGCCAGCAGCTCCTCGACAGGGTCCTACAATGAGCAGTTCTTC. It translates to CASSSSTGSYNEQFF. The rearrangement joins TRBV5-1 to TRBJ2-1; 7 nucleotides match TRBD1. From germline, CDR1 is SGHRS and CDR2 YFSETQ. V lost 3 bases and J lost 1; bases outside the gene matches: 4. The CDR3 length is 15 residues.

This clone appeared many times. The CDR3: CASSSMVRGLGQFF. CDR3 sequence (DNA): TGCGCCAGCAGCTCGATGGTCAGGGGCTTGGGGCAGTTCTTC. The V and J genes are TRBV5-1 and TRBJ2-1; TRBD1 is a possible D gene (6 bases). Germline values: CDR1 SGHRS, CDR2 YFSETQ. Trimming cost V 3 bases and J 12 bases, with 19 bases left between them. The CDR3 has 14 residues.

This clone was counted once. The chain carries TRBV20-1 and TRBJ2-7; TRBD1 might be the D (6 bases). Trimming pared 1 base from V and 4 bases from J, leaving 11 bases between. CDR3 length: 13 residues. Germline V CDR1 and CDR2: DFQATT, SNEGSKA (reference sequence). The CDR3 coding sequence is TGCAGTGCTAGAGTAGAACAGGGATACGAGCAGTACTTC. Translated, it gives CSARVEQGYEQYF.

This clone came up many times. The chain recombines TRBV30 with TRBJ1-5, with 7 bases matching TRBD1. This CDR3 comprises 13 residues. Germline values: CDR1 GTSNPN, CDR2 SVGIG (reference sequence). Losses at the gene ends were 3 bases for V and 2 bases for J; bases not matched to a gene: 1. The CDR3 DNA reads as TGTGCCTGGAGCGACAGGGGCAATCAGCCCCAGCATTTT. Translating gives CAWSDRGNQPQHF.

This clone was seen ten or more times. The chain is built from TRBV7-8 and TRBJ1-2; perhaps TRBD1 as D (5 bases). V was shortened by 10 bases and J by 8 bases, with 14 bases between the two germline ends. Germline V gives CDR1 SGHVS, CDR2 FQNEAQ. The CDR3 contains 11 residues. The CDR3 sequence: CAIPRGIGYTF. The CDR3 nucleotides read TGTGCCATCCCTCGGGGGATAGGCTACACCTTC.

The J gene is TRBJ2-7, the V gene TRBV30; no firm D call. The CDR3 has 12 amino acids. V was cut by 2 bases and J by 4 bases, with 9 bases left in between. CDR1 is GTSNPN, CDR2 SVGIG, per germline (reference sequence). Here the CDR3 DNA reads TGTGCCTGGAGTCTAGTAGCTTACGAGCAGTACTTC. Translation: CAWSLVAYEQYF.

About this clone: At one boundary the junction diverges from the germline segment, which might be a read error. The chain employs TRBV5-5 and TRBJ1-4, with D tentatively TRBD1 (5 bases). The germline gives CDR1 SGHKS, CDR2 YYEKEE (reference sequence). The CDR3 consists of 15 residues. Here the CDR3 DNA reads TGTGCCAGCAGCTTGTTGGGGGTAGAGGATGAAAATCTGTTTTTT. Translating it yields CASSLLGVEDENLFF.

This clone was observed a handful of times. The rearrangement uses TRBV6-1 and TRBJ1-2; no firm D call. V was trimmed by 2 bases and J by 4 bases, leaving 11 bases between them. Germline V gives CDR1 MNHNS, CDR2 SASEGT. The CDR3 has 14 residues. CDR3 sequence (DNA): TGTGCCAGCAGTGAAAGCCTAGGGAGCTATGGCTACACCTTC. It is translated as CASSESLGSYGYTF.

This clone was recorded at least ten times. CDR3 amino acids: CASSLGAGELFF. The CDR3 DNA is TGTGCCAGCAGCTTGGGTGCCGGGGAGCTGTTTTTT. The chain employs TRBV7-9 and TRBJ2-2; D is ambiguous. The CDR3 totals 12 residues. Looked up from germline, CDR1 is SEHNR and CDR2 is FQNEAQ (reference sequence). The V end was cut by 3 bases, the J end by 6 bases, with 5 bases between.